This is a list of T cell receptor beta chains from one sample in a study of naive and memory T cell subsets. One entry per CDR3 protein results from TCRdb running MiXCR on the UMI-ligation and nested PCR reads. Seen here are roughly 27,000 distinct CDR3 sequences, about 10% observed once, and the top ten hold approximately 19%. Sample: effector memory CD4+ T cells from blood. These receptors were collected from a human donor in good health. Both conserved end residues are part of each CDR3. The D gene is left open where the match is weak. Not every row has a clone size; where given, it reads once, few, many or a size class.

D gene	clone size	J gene	V gene	CDR3 DNA	CDR3 protein
NA	NA	TRBJ2-7	TRBV10-3	TGTGCCATCTCGGACCCGGGCTACTCCTACGAGCAGTACTTC	CAISDPGYSYEQYF
TRBD2	few	TRBJ2-1	TRBV4-3	TGCGCCAGCAGCCAAGTGTTGGGGCTAGCGGGCTCCTACAATGAGCAGTTCTTC	CASSQVLGLAGSYNEQFF
NA	few	TRBJ2-3	TRBV7-2	TGTGCCAGCAGCCCCTCTCGAGACACAGATACGCAGTATTTT	CASSPSRDTDTQYF
NA	many	TRBJ2-7	TRBV20-1	TGCAGTGCTTGGGACCCACGGGGCTCCTACGAGCAGTACTTC	CSAWDPRGSYEQYF
NA	NA	TRBJ1-1	TRBV28	TGTGCCAGCAGGGGGGGACGGGTGAACACTGAAGCTTTCTTT	CASRGGRVNTEAFF
NA	many	TRBJ1-2	TRBV6-5	TGTGCCAGCAGCCTAGGAGGGGAGGGATTCCCCGGTTGGACCTTC	CASSLGGEGFPGWTF
TRBD1	few	TRBJ1-2	TRBV7-9	TGTGCCAGCAGCTTAGCGGGACAGGGCAACTATGGCTACACCTTC	CASSLAGQGNYGYTF
NA	many	TRBJ1-4	TRBV4-2	TGTGCCAGCAGCCAAGGTCTTAGGGACTTAAAGAATGAAAAACTGTTTTTT	CASSQGLRDLKNEKLFF
TRBD1	many	TRBJ1-1	TRBV10-3	TGTGCCATCAGGGGACAGGGGGCGAACACTGAAGCTTTCTTT	CAIRGQGANTEAFF
NA	many	TRBJ1-1	TRBV12-3/TRBV12-4	TGTGCCAGCACTCCCTCAGGGCGGGGGACTGAAGCTTTCTTT	CASTPSGRGTEAFF
NA	few	TRBJ1-6	TRBV28	TGTGCCAGCAGTTACAACTATAATTCACCCCTCCACTTT	CASSYNYNSPLHF
TRBD1	NA	TRBJ1-2	TRBV20-1	TGCAGTGCTAGAATGACAGGGCCAAACTATGGCTACACCTTC	CSARMTGPNYGYTF
TRBD2	NA	TRBJ2-2	TRBV29-1	TGCAGCGTTGGGGTCTCGGGGGGCACCGGGGAGCTGTTTTTT	CSVGVSGGTGELFF
NA	many	TRBJ1-2	TRBV30	TGTGCCTGGAGTGTGTGGGGGGGGCAAACTAATGGCTACACCTTC	CAWSVWGGQTNGYTF
NA	NA	TRBJ2-5	TRBV7-2	TGTGCCAGCAGCTTAGAGGGCAGGGCCTTGGAGACCCAGTACTTC	CASSLEGRALETQYF
NA	many	TRBJ2-1	TRBV7-2	TGTGCCAGCAGGGCAGGGGGGAATGAGCAGTTCTTC	CASRAGGNEQFF
NA	NA	TRBJ2-1	TRBV27	TGTGCCAGCAGCCGAGGAAGTAATGAGCAGTTCTTC	CASSRGSNEQFF
NA	few	TRBJ2-2	TRBV19	TGTGCCAGTAGTATACAGGGCGACACCGGGGAGCTGTTTTTT	CASSIQGDTGELFF
TRBD1	many	TRBJ1-2	TRBV28	TGTGCCAGCAGCCCGGGGACAGGGGCAAGACCTGGCTACACCTTC	CASSPGTGARPGYTF
TRBD1	NA	TRBJ1-2	TRBV24-1	TGTGCCACCAGTGATTGGGACAGGAGGGTGGAAGCTTATGGCTACACCTTC	CATSDWDRRVEAYGYTF
NA	few	TRBJ2-1	TRBV6-2/TRBV6-3	TGTGCCAGCCTCGAGCGAGACAGTCGATACAATGAGCAGTTCTTC	CASLERDSRYNEQFF
NA	few	TRBJ2-7	TRBV28	TGTGCCAGCAGTTTTGTAAGCTACGAGCAGTACTTC	CASSFVSYEQYF
NA	many	TRBJ1-5	TRBV20-1	TGCAGTGCTACCACGGGGTCGGGGCCCCAGCATTTT	CSATTGSGPQHF
NA	many	TRBJ2-7	TRBV18	TGTGCCAGCTCGACTCGGGAGGAGCAGTACTTC	CASSTREEQYF
NA	many	TRBJ1-5	TRBV2	TGTGCCAGCAGGGAGAGAACAGGTCCGGGGGTCGCCAATCAGCCCCAGCATTTT	CASRERTGPGVANQPQHF
TRBD2	NA	TRBJ2-7	TRBV29-1	TGCAGCGTTGAACAGGGGAGAGGGATAGCGGGAGACAACGAGCAGTACTTC	CSVEQGRGIAGDNEQYF
TRBD2	NA	TRBJ2-3	TRBV4-2	TGTGCCAGCAGCCAAGAATCCCTAGCGGGGGGGCGGGTAGATACGCAGTATTTT	CASSQESLAGGRVDTQYF
NA	many	TRBJ2-5	TRBV9	TGTGCCAGCAGCCTGAGAGGCCAAGAGACCCAGTACTTC	CASSLRGQETQYF
NA	few	TRBJ1-2	TRBV28	TGTGCCAGTGCAAACTCAGGGAACTATGGCTACACCTTC	CASANSGNYGYTF
TRBD1	NA	TRBJ1-5	TRBV6-5	TGTGCCAGCAGACAGGGACAGCTCTTGGATCAGCCCCAGCATTTT	CASRQGQLLDQPQHF
NA	NA	TRBJ2-1	TRBV7-2	TGTGCCAGCAGCTTAAAGCCCGGGACCTACAATGAGCAGTTCTTC	CASSLKPGTYNEQFF
NA	NA	TRBJ2-3	TRBV7-9	TGTGCCAGCAGCTTAGGTTCCAGCGGTGAACGCACAGATACGCAGTATTTT	CASSLGSSGERTDTQYF
NA	many	TRBJ1-1	TRBV6-2/TRBV6-3	TGTGCCAGCAGTTACGTTCAGAACACTGAAGCTTTCTTT	CASSYVQNTEAFF
TRBD2	NA	TRBJ2-3	TRBV6-5	TGTGCCAGCAGTGGTCTACTAGCGGGAGGCCTTACAGATACGCAGTATTTT	CASSGLLAGGLTDTQYF
TRBD1	few	TRBJ1-6	TRBV7-2	TGTGCCAGCAGCTCCCAGGGGGGGGGGGTTGGATCACCCCTCCACTTT	CASSSQGGGVGSPLHF
TRBD1	many	TRBJ1-1	TRBV18	TGTGCCAGCTCACCACAGGGGGCGCGTACTGAAGCTTTCTTT	CASSPQGARTEAFF
NA	few	TRBJ2-5	TRBV6-2/TRBV6-3	TGTGCCAGCAGTCCCGGCGGTAGTCGAGAGACCCAGTACTTC	CASSPGGSRETQYF
TRBD1	few	TRBJ2-7	TRBV11-2	TGTGCCAGCAGCACAACAGGGGGCAGGTACGAGCAGTACTTC	CASSTTGGRYEQYF
NA	many	TRBJ1-4	TRBV5-6	TGTGCCAGCAGCTTGGGACAGACAAAACTGTTTTTT	CASSLGQTKLFF